This passage covers 29 T cell receptor beta chains from one sample sequenced in a study of blood T cell repertoires in COVID-19. Profiled with immunoSEQ multiplex PCR; TCRdb holds only in-frame clones, not every one. The table records roughly 280,000 clones, roughly 80% of them present only once. Sequenced: peripheral blood. Source of these receptors: a man aged 55 to 69 with acute or convalescent COVID-19.

This clone showed up just once. The chain links TRBV5-3 to TRBJ1-2, with D maybe TRBD1 (6 bases). TRBV5-3 is noted as an ORF with a role that remains uncertain. The CDR3 is 16 amino acids. The V and J ends lost 4 bases and 3 bases respectively, with 19 bases between them. The CDR3 protein is CARSARSGGWDYGYTF. DNA for the CDR3: TGTGCCAGAAGCGCGCGGAGTGGGGGCTGGGACTATGGCTACACCTTC.

This sequence joins TRBV7-8 and TRBJ2-7; TRBD2 aligns across 7 bases. This CDR3 is built from 14 residues. Looked up from germline, CDR1 is SGHVS and CDR2 is FQNEAQ. Trimming cost V 5 bases and J 4 bases; bases outside gene matches: 8. This CDR3 is CASSPLGEGYEQYF. In nucleotides, the CDR3 is TGTGCCAGCAGCCCATTGGGGGAGGGGTACGAGCAGTACTTC.

This clone was observed a handful of times. V usage is TRBV7-2 and J usage is TRBJ2-7, with 13 bases lining up with TRBD2. This CDR3 has 14 amino acids. V was clipped by 6 bases and J by 3 bases; unmatched bases: 2. Germline CDR1 and CDR2: SGHTA and FQGNSA. The CDR3 sequence: CASSRTSGSYEQYF. For the CDR3, the DNA is TGTGCCAGCAGTCGGACTAGCGGGAGCTACGAGCAGTACTTC. Based on the CDR3 plus reference TRBV7-2 and TRBJ2-7, the full variable domain is GAGVSQSPSNKVTEKGKDVELRCDPISGHTALYWYRQSLGQGLEFLIYFQGNSAPDKSGLPSDRFSAERTGGSVSTLTIQRTQQEDSAVYLCASSRTSGSYEQYFGPGTRLTVT.

The V gene is TRBV5-1, the J gene TRBJ1-1; a possible D gene is TRBD1 (5 bases). V was cut by 2 bases and J by 4 bases, with 15 bases left in between. The CDR3 covers 15 residues. Germline lookup yields CDR1 SGHRS and CDR2 YFSETQ. CDR3 region: CASSFNPPGPTEAFF. CDR3 nucleotides: TGCGCCAGCAGCTTTAACCCCCCAGGGCCCACTGAAGCTTTCTTT.

The rearrangement uses TRBV28 and TRBJ2-5; the match to TRBD2 covers 11 bases. Germline V CDR1 and CDR2: MDHEN, SYDVKM. CDR3 length: 15 residues. V lost 9 bases to trimming and J lost 1 base; unmatched junction nucleotides: 7. This CDR3 reads CASATSGSGQETQYF. The CDR3 nucleotides are TGTGCCAGTGCTACTAGCGGGAGTGGCCAAGAGACCCAGTACTTC.

The chain is built from TRBV6-2 or TRBV6-3 and TRBJ2-7; no clear D. V lost 0 bases and J lost 8, with 17 bases in between. In germline, CDR1 is MNHEY, CDR2 SVGEGT. The CDR3 consists of 15 residues. The CDR3 DNA follows: TGTGCCAGCAGTTACTCGGGCCCGCCATTTCACCAGCAGTACTTC. This codes for CASSYSGPPFHQQYF.

The chain links TRBV5-4 to TRBJ2-5, with 10 positions matching TRBD2. Looked up from germline, CDR1 is SGHNT and CDR2 is YYREEE (reference sequence). After removal of 6 bases from V and 2 bases from J, the junction contained 7 bases not matched to a gene. This CDR3 has 15 amino acids. The DNA for the CDR3 is TGTGCCAGCATACCTAGCGGGGGTAATCAAGAGACCCAGTACTTC. Translation: CASIPSGGNQETQYF.

The chain carries TRBV7-2 and TRBJ2-3, with D tentatively TRBD1 (6 bases). Germline V lookup: CDR1 SGHTA, CDR2 FQGNSA. Between the trimmed V and J ends, which lost 3 bases and 5 bases, there was a span of 15 bases. The CDR3 is 15 amino acids. The chain's CDR3 is CASSFTGKSIDTQYF. The CDR3, as DNA: TGTGCCAGCAGCTTTACAGGGAAATCCATAGATACGCAGTATTTT.

This chain uses TRBV19 with TRBJ1-2; the match to TRBD1 covers 8 bases. Germline CDR1 is LNHDA and CDR2 is SQIVND (reference sequence). The CDR3 covers 15 residues. The junction had 4 bases not matched to a gene; V was cut back by 3 bases and J by 1 base. CDR3 loop: CASSIGRGLNYGYTF. The DNA for the CDR3 is TGTGCCAGTAGTATTGGCAGGGGGCTTAACTATGGCTACACCTTC.

V and J are TRBV25-1 and TRBJ1-2; 7 bases fit TRBD1. The CDR3 has 14 residues. Unmatched junction bases numbered 5, after V lost 5 bases and J lost 2 bases. Looked up from germline, CDR1 is MGHDK and CDR2 is SYGVNS. CDR3 sequence reads: CASSSQQGNYGYTF. CDR3 coding DNA: TGTGCCAGCAGTTCTCAACAGGGGAACTATGGCTACACCTTC.

This chain connects TRBV5-6 to TRBJ2-5; 8 bases line up with TRBD1. Losses at the gene ends were 0 bases for V and 4 bases for J; bases not matched to a gene: 5. Germline-derived CDR1 and CDR2 are SGHDT and YYEEEE. The CDR3 contains 15 residues. The chain's CDR3 is CASSLDRTGLETQYF. The CDR3 DNA follows: TGTGCCAGCAGCTTGGACCGGACAGGGTTAGAGACCCAGTACTTC.

The chain joins TRBV20-1 to TRBJ1-2; tentative D call: TRBD1 (5 bases). Looked up from germline, CDR1 is DFQATT and CDR2 is SNEGSKA (reference sequence). V was clipped by 3 bases and J by 10 bases, with 12 bases between them. The CDR3 length is 11 residues. The CDR3 region has the DNA TGCAGTGCTAGGCAGGGAGGGGACTACACCTTC. This encodes CSARQGGDYTF.

This CDR3 reads CASSTQTGTKQYF. The CDR3 DNA reads as TGTGCCAGCAGCACCCAAACAGGAACCAAGCAGTACTTC. J is TRBJ2-7 and V is TRBV7-2, with D tentatively TRBD1 (5 bases). The CDR3 is 13 amino acids. Trimming stripped 5 bases from V and 8 bases from J, with 16 bases between. The germline V gene has CDR1 SGHTA and CDR2 FQGNSA.

The chain links TRBV28 to TRBJ2-4; the D gene is possibly TRBD2 (6 bases). Germline values: CDR1 MDHEN, CDR2 SYDVKM. The V end was cut by 3 bases, the J end by 3 bases, with 21 bases between. This CDR3 has 18 amino acids. The CDR3 DNA sequence: TGTGCCAGCAGTTTCGGCCCTCAAGCGGGCTTAGGCAAAAACATTCAGTACTTC. This codes for CASSFGPQAGLGKNIQYF.

The V gene is TRBV11-2, the J gene TRBJ2-1; 13 nucleotides line up with TRBD2. Germline trimming cut 6 bases from V and 4 bases from J; bases unmatched to any gene: 9. Germline-derived CDR1 and CDR2 are SGHAT and FQNNGV. The CDR3 is 17 amino acids. CDR3 sequence: CASSSGTSGDLYNEQFF. The CDR3, as DNA: TGTGCCAGCAGTTCCGGGACTAGCGGGGACCTATACAATGAGCAGTTCTTC.

The CDR3 nucleotides are TGTGCCAGCAGCTTAGCAACGGGAGGTGGGACCGGGGAGCTGTTTTTT. Its translation is CASSLATGGGTGELFF. The rearrangement links TRBV7-2 to TRBJ2-2; TRBD2 agrees at 7 bases. Germline loops: CDR1 SGHTA, CDR2 FQGNSA. V was pared by 0 bases and J by 5 bases, with 6 bases of the junction left unmatched. This CDR3 is 16 amino acids long.

The chain links TRBV7-2 to TRBJ1-1; TRBD1 aligns across 7 bases. Germline assignment: CDR1 SGHTA and CDR2 FQGNSA. V trimming: 1 base; J trimming: 7 bases; junction bases outside the gene matches: 3. The CDR3 covers 13 residues. Here the CDR3 reads CASSLDRQGEAFF. DNA for the CDR3: TGTGCCAGCAGCTTAGATCGACAGGGTGAAGCTTTCTTT.

This clone turned up a few times. This chain connects TRBV28 to TRBJ2-3; D may be TRBD2 (5 bases). CDR3 length equals 13 residues. Germline CDR1 and CDR2: MDHEN and SYDVKM. V lost 5 bases, J lost 2 bases, and 8 bases lay in between. The CDR3 region has the DNA TGTGCCAGCAGTGTACGGGACACAGATACGCAGTATTTT. It encodes CASSVRDTDTQYF.

The V gene is TRBV6-5, the J gene TRBJ2-1, with 8 nucleotides matching TRBD2. The ends lost 2 bases at V and 2 bases at J; junction bases unmatched: 5. The CDR3 extends over 16 amino acids. The germline V gene has CDR1 MNHEY and CDR2 SVGAGI. CDR3 nucleotide sequence: TGTGCCAGCAGTTACGGGGTGGGACTAGCCTACAATGAGCAGTTCTTC. It codes for CASSYGVGLAYNEQFF.

In this sample, this clone turned up a few times. The rearrangement links TRBV3-1 (or the pseudogene TRBV3-2) to TRBJ2-7, with no clear D. The germline V gene encodes CDR1 LGHDT and CDR2 YNNKEL (reference sequence). The CDR3 has 13 amino acids. V gave up 3 bases and J gave up 3 bases, with 9 bases separating them. The CDR3 coding sequence is TGTGCCAGCAGCCAGCCTCCACTCTACGAGCAGTACTTC. It translates to CASSQPPLYEQYF.

The chain couples TRBV28 to TRBJ1-5; D possibly corresponds to TRBD1 (6 bases). The CDR3 is made up of 13 amino acids. Germline CDR1 and CDR2: MDHEN and SYDVKM. V was pared by 6 bases and J by 1 base, with 7 bases between. The CDR3 loop reads CASRGQSNQPQHF. The CDR3 DNA follows: TGTGCCAGCAGAGGACAGAGCAATCAGCCCCAGCATTTT.

V is TRBV11-2 and J is TRBJ2-2, with TRBD2 identical over 10 bases. The CDR3 has 18 residues. The germline CDR1 and CDR2 sequences are SGHAT and FQNNGV. V shed 3 bases, J shed 1 base, and the junction held 8 bases outside the gene matches. Here the CDR3 reads CASSFRGRLAGNTGELFF. CDR3 coding DNA: TGTGCCAGCAGCTTTAGAGGGCGACTAGCGGGGAACACCGGGGAGCTGTTTTTT. Full variable domain (remainder filled in from reference TRBV11-2 and TRBJ2-2): EAGVAQSPRYKIIEKRQSVAFWCNPISGHATLYWYQQILGQGPKLLIQFQNNGVVDDSQLPKDRFSAERLKGVDSTLKIQPAKLEDSAVYLCASSFRGRLAGNTGELFFGEGSRLTVL.

The genes are TRBV6-5 and TRBJ2-3, with no clear D. Trimming cost V 4 bases and J 2 bases, with 10 bases left between them. CDR3 length equals 14 residues. Germline V gene lookup returns CDR1 MNHEY and CDR2 SVGAGI. CDR3 loop: CASSSTSFTDTQYF. CDR3 bases: TGTGCCAGCAGTTCCACTTCTTTCACAGATACGCAGTATTTT.

The V call is TRBV2, the J call TRBJ2-7; a weak D match, TRBD2 (6 bases). The CDR3 has 13 amino acids. Trimming took 7 bases from V and 5 from J, leaving 15 bases between them. Germline CDR1 is SNHLY and CDR2 is FYNNEI. CDR3 in amino acids: CASKEGLDHEQYF. The CDR3 region has the DNA TGTGCCAGCAAAGAGGGACTGGACCACGAGCAGTACTTC.

The chain couples TRBV7-9 to TRBJ2-3; D unclear. This CDR3 contains 12 residues. CDR1 is SEHNR, CDR2 FQNEAQ, per germline (reference sequence). V was cut by 2 bases and J by 5 bases, with 5 bases left in between. The CDR3 reads CASSLRVDTQYF. CDR3 bases: TGTGCCAGCAGCTTAAGAGTAGATACGCAGTATTTT.

The chain couples TRBV13 to TRBJ2-7; 11 nucleotides align to TRBD2. V was clipped by 5 bases and J by 2 bases; unmatched bases: 5. CDR1 is PRHDT and CDR2 is FYEKMQ in the germline V gene (reference sequence). This CDR3 has 15 amino acids. CDR3 sequence: CASSVLAGDPYEQYF. The CDR3 region has the DNA TGTGCCAGCAGCGTACTAGCGGGGGACCCCTACGAGCAGTACTTC. Filled out from reference TRBV13 and TRBJ2-7, the complete variable domain reads AAGVIQSPRHLIKEKRETATLKCYPIPRHDTVYWYQQGPGQDPQFLISFYEKMQSDKGSIPDRFSAQQFSDYHSELNMSSLELGDSALYFCASSVLAGDPYEQYFGPGTRLTVT.

This clone was detected only once. This sequence joins TRBV6-5 and TRBJ2-6; D might be TRBD1 (5 bases). V lost 0 bases to trimming and J lost 0 bases, with 6 bases between them. This CDR3 has 16 amino acids. Per germline, CDR1 MNHEY and CDR2 SVGAGI. The CDR3 DNA follows: TGTGCCAGCAGTTACTCTGACAGCTCTGGGGCCAACGTCCTGACTTTC. Translation gives CASSYSDSSGANVLTF.

The V and J genes are TRBV19 and TRBJ1-2; 11 positions agree with TRBD1. Germline-derived CDR1 and CDR2 are LNHDA and SQIVND (reference sequence). This CDR3 has 21 residues. The junction had 26 bases not matched to a gene; V was cut back by 4 bases and J by 7 bases. The CDR3 region has the DNA TGTGCCAGTAGTAAAACCGTAAGTCCGGGACAGGGGGGCGCGGGGTATTGTGGCTACACCTTC. This codes for CASSKTVSPGQGGAGYCGYTF.

The chain recombines TRBV15 with TRBJ2-1; 7 bases align to TRBD1. CDR3 length: 15 amino acids. Trimming took 5 bases from V and 7 from J; bases not matched to a gene: 11. Germline CDR1 is LNHNV and CDR2 is YYDKDF (reference sequence). This CDR3 is CATSLDRVPTNEQFF. For the CDR3, the DNA is TGTGCCACCAGCCTAGACAGGGTGCCTACGAATGAGCAGTTCTTC.